Listed below are T cell receptor beta chains from one sample, sequenced in a study of glioma-infiltrating T cells after dendritic cell vaccination. The repertoire was sequenced with immunoSEQ multiplex PCR; TCRdb's copy has only in-frame clones and lacks some. The sample has approximately 92,000 clones, approximately 80% seen once. Sequenced material: blood, taken after dendritic cell vaccination. These receptors all come from a human donor with glioblastoma. The CDR3 runs from the conserved cysteine through the conserved F or W. The D gene is left open where the match is weak. Clone size appears in some rows only: once, few, many, or a class for an expanded clone.

TRBV9	.	TRBJ1-1	.	CASSVAASTEAFF	TGTGCCAGCAGCGTAGCCGCGAGTACTGAAGCTTTCTTT
TRBV6-5	.	TRBJ2-7	.	CASSYFGSEQYF	TGTGCCAGCAGTTACTTTGGTTCCGAGCAGTACTTC
TRBV6-1	TRBD2	TRBJ2-3	few	CASSGMGGSRSDTQYF	TGTGCCAGCAGTGGGATGGGGGGGAGCCGTTCGGATACGCAGTATTTT
TRBV29-1	TRBD1	TRBJ1-5	once	CSVGQSNQPQHF	TGCAGCGTGGGACAGAGCAATCAGCCCCAGCATTTT
TRBV30	.	TRBJ1-2	few	CAWSGDNNAPGTF	TGTGCCTGGAGTGGGGACAACAACGCCCCGGGCACCTTC
TRBV13	.	TRBJ2-1	once	CASSLGGNEQFF	TGTGCCAGCAGCTTGGGAGGCAATGAGCAGTTCTTC
TRBV7-2	TRBD2	TRBJ2-7	.	CASSLQRGGFKSVYEQYF	TGTGCCAGCAGCCTTCAGCGGGGGGGCTTTAAATCGGTCTACGAGCAGTACTTC
TRBV6-1	TRBD1	TRBJ1-5	.	CASSEGIWGQGYSNQPQHF	TGTGCCAGCAGTGAAGGGATTTGGGGACAGGGGTATAGCAATCAGCCCCAGCATTTT
TRBV23-1	.	TRBJ2-1	.	CASSTLYRLGLRYNEQFF	TGCGCCAGCAGTACGCTATACCGTTTGGGACTTAGATACAATGAGCAGTTCTTC
TRBV29-1	.	TRBJ1-2	.	CSVENSNYGYTF	TGCAGCGTTGAAAACAGCAACTATGGCTACACCTTC
TRBV2	.	TRBJ1-1	.	CASSEWGRAQNTEAFF	TGTGCCAGCAGTGAGTGGGGCAGGGCCCAGAACACTGAAGCTTTCTTT
TRBV30	TRBD1	TRBJ1-3	.	CATQGALGNTIYF	TGTGCCACCCAGGGGGCGCTAGGAAACACCATATATTTT
TRBV10-3	.	TRBJ2-1	.	CAISDSGGSSYNEQFF	TGTGCCATCAGTGATAGTGGGGGCTCTTCCTACAATGAGCAGTTCTTC
TRBV6-6	.	TRBJ1-4	few	CASSLGTTNEKLFF	TGTGCCAGCTCCCTCGGGACAACTAATGAAAAACTGTTTTTT
TRBV6-1	.	TRBJ1-2	.	CASSGFGRDRGYTF	TGTGCCAGCAGTGGATTTGGCAGGGATCGGGGCTACACCTTC
TRBV7-9	.	TRBJ2-3	.	CASSSRDISTDTQYF	TGTGCCAGCAGCTCACGGGACATCAGCACAGATACGCAGTATTTT
TRBV6-5	.	TRBJ2-3	few	CASSSWWGLTDTQYF	TGTGCCAGCAGTTCTTGGTGGGGCCTCACAGATACGCAGTATTTT
TRBV6-1	.	TRBJ1-1	once	CASSEGGHRNTEAFF	TGTGCCAGCAGTGAAGGGGGGCATAGAAACACTGAAGCTTTCTTT
TRBV6-5	.	TRBJ1-5	.	CASRRGNQPQHF	TGTGCCAGCAGGAGGGGCAATCAGCCCCAGCATTTT
TRBV29-1	TRBD2	TRBJ2-3	.	CSLPGLGADTQYF	TGCAGCCTCCCGGGACTAGGTGCAGATACGCAGTATTTT
TRBV7-9	TRBD1	TRBJ2-7	.	CASSLGGQGYEQYF	TGTGCCAGCAGCTTAGGTGGACAGGGGTACGAGCAGTACTTC
TRBV28	TRBD1	TRBJ1-3	.	CASSFQGARGSGNTIYF	TGTGCCAGCAGTTTCCAGGGGGCTCGTGGATCTGGAAACACCATATATTTT
TRBV5-1	.	TRBJ1-2	.	CASRQNRDNLYGYTF	TGCGCCAGCAGACAAAACCGGGACAACCTCTATGGCTACACCTTC
TRBV9	.	TRBJ2-5	.	CASSPGEGLLETQYF	TGTGCCAGCAGCCCGGGAGAAGGGCTTTTAGAGACCCAGTACTTC
TRBV29-1	TRBD2	TRBJ2-1	.	CSVWTSGGTYNEQFF	TGCAGCGTTTGGACTAGCGGGGGGACCTACAATGAGCAGTTCTTC
TRBV7-6	TRBD1	TRBJ2-7	.	CASSLPGQGSEQYF	TGTGCCAGCAGCTTGCCGGGACAGGGGTCCGAGCAGTACTTC
TRBV30	.	TRBJ2-7	.	CAWSVRTAYEQYF	TGTGCCTGGAGTGTACGGACAGCCTACGAGCAGTACTTC
TRBV5-1	.	TRBJ2-7	.	CASSLGQASEQYF	TGCGCCAGCAGCTTGGGGCAGGCCAGCGAGCAGTACTTC
TRBV28	TRBD2	TRBJ2-6	.	CASSPVAGVFGANVLTF	TGTGCCAGCAGTCCCGTAGCGGGAGTCTTTGGGGCCAACGTCCTGACTTTC
TRBV11-2	.	TRBJ2-2	.	CASRTTPRTGELFF	TGTGCCAGCAGGACTACACCCCGCACCGGGGAGCTGTTTTTT
TRBV14	TRBD1	TRBJ2-7	.	CASSPLGQGDRYEQYF	TGTGCCAGCAGCCCACTGGGGCAGGGGGACCGCTACGAGCAGTACTTC
TRBV6-1	TRBD1	TRBJ1-1	.	CASSATGTGNTEAFF	TGTGCCAGCAGTGCTACCGGGACAGGGAACACTGAAGCTTTCTTT
TRBV7-9	TRBD1	TRBJ2-6	.	CASSFRWDRGLYGANVLTF	TGTGCCAGCAGCTTCCGATGGGACAGGGGGCTATATGGGGCCAACGTCCTGACTTTC
TRBV29-1	.	TRBJ1-2	.	CSAEGVNYGYTF	TGCAGCGCAGAAGGGGTTAACTATGGCTACACCTTC
TRBV7-8	.	TRBJ1-6	.	CASSLIPATPLHF	TGTGCCAGCAGCTTAATCCCCGCTACACCCCTCCACTTT
TRBV5-1	.	TRBJ2-3	.	CASSLRGMGTDTQYF	TGCGCCAGCAGCTTGCGGGGAATGGGCACAGATACGCAGTATTTT
TRBV5-4	.	TRBJ1-1	.	CASSLRVPNTEAFF	TGTGCCAGCAGCCTTCGGGTTCCGAACACTGAAGCTTTCTTT